This is a list of T cell receptor beta chains from one sample in a study of neurological immune-mediated disorders. Each CDR3 protein gets one entry after TCRdb re-called the 5' RACE reads with MiXCR. The table has over 60,000 distinct CDR3 sequences, 4% to 6% seen once. The sample taken for sequencing was PBMCs. The receptors derive from a woman aged 30 to 39 with multiple sclerosis. CDR3s include the opening cysteine and the closing phenylalanine or tryptophan. D genes are given only for firm matches. Clone size is stated in some rows and not others, as once, few, many or a class when expanded.

d_gene | abundance | j_gene | v_gene | CDR3nt | CDR3aa
TRBD1 | many | TRBJ2-7 | TRBV20-1 | TGCAGTGCTGCCGGGACAGTATACGAGCAGTACTTC | CSAAGTVYEQYF
- | many | TRBJ2-3 | TRBV18 | TGTGCCAGCTCACCGACCGGAGGTGGGGGCACAGATACGCAGTATTTT | CASSPTGGGGTDTQYF
TRBD1 | many | TRBJ1-2 | TRBV20-1 | TGCAGTGCTCCGGGACAGGGCGGCCACCTAGCCTATGGCTACACCTTC | CSAPGQGGHLAYGYTF
TRBD1 | few | TRBJ1-2 | TRBV5-1 | TGCGCCAGCAGCCAGACAGGGGTTGATGGCTACACCTTC | CASSQTGVDGYTF
- | many | TRBJ1-4 | TRBV5-1 | TGCGCCAGCAGCTCATACGGACAGACCAGCGGGAGAACTAATGAAAAACTGTTTTTT | CASSSYGQTSGRTNEKLFF
- | many | TRBJ2-3 | TRBV5-6 | TGTGCCAGCAGCTTGGATGTGGGGCCAGATACGCAGTATTTT | CASSLDVGPDTQYF
- | many | TRBJ1-3 | TRBV7-7 | TGTGCCAGCAGCGAGTCCCCGGGGGTTTCTGGAAACACCATATATTTT | CASSESPGVSGNTIYF
- | many | TRBJ2-4 | TRBV5-6 | TGTGCCAGCAGCTTGAGAGGGGAAAACATTCAGTACTTC | CASSLRGENIQYF
TRBD1 | many | TRBJ1-2 | TRBV12-3/TRBV12-4 | TGTGCCACCTCCGGGACAGGGACGGTCGGCTACACCTTC | CATSGTGTVGYTF
- | few | TRBJ2-3 | TRBV7-8 | TGTGCCAGCAGCGGAGCCCGGCCAGGGATTGGCACAGATACGCAGTATTTT | CASSGARPGIGTDTQYF
- | few | TRBJ1-1 | TRBV5-1 | TGCGCCAGCAGCTTGGGGCAGGGGAGAATCACTGAAGCTTTCTTT | CASSLGQGRITEAFF
TRBD2 | many | TRBJ2-3 | TRBV12-3/TRBV12-4 | TGTGCCAGCAGACCTAGCGGGGGGGCTCCAGATACGCAGTATTTT | CASRPSGGAPDTQYF
- | many | TRBJ2-7 | TRBV20-1 | TGCAGTGCCCCCGCGGCGGGGACCTACGAGCAGTACTTC | CSAPAAGTYEQYF
TRBD1 | many | TRBJ1-2 | TRBV20-1 | TGCAGTGCTAGCGGGGTCGGAGGGGGCGTGGGAGGCTACACCTTC | CSASGVGGGVGGYTF
TRBD2 | many | TRBJ2-7 | TRBV20-1 | TGCAGTGCTAGGTTATTCGTGGCGGGAGTCTACGAGCAGTACTTC | CSARLFVAGVYEQYF
- | many | TRBJ1-1 | TRBV10-3 | TGTGCCATCAGTGGTACTCCACTCAGTGGCACTGAAGCTTTCTTT | CAISGTPLSGTEAFF
- | many | TRBJ2-7 | TRBV20-1 | TGCAGTGCTACCGCCGTGGGGAGGGGGACGTCCTACGAGCAGTACTTC | CSATAVGRGTSYEQYF
- | many | TRBJ1-1 | TRBV7-2 | TGTGCCAGTCGACAGTTTGAAGCTTTCTTT | CASRQFEAFF
TRBD2 | - | TRBJ2-1 | TRBV11-2 | TGTGCCAGCAGGGTAGCGGGAGTCGACAATGAGCAGTTCTTC | CASRVAGVDNEQFF
- | many | TRBJ2-1 | TRBV24-1 | TGTGCCACCAGTGATTTGGAAGGGGGTGGCGATGAGCAGTTCTTC | CATSDLEGGGDEQFF
- | many | TRBJ2-2 | TRBV5-1 | TGCGCCAGCAGCACGGACCCCGCGGTGGGGGAGCTGTTTTTT | CASSTDPAVGELFF
TRBD1 | many | TRBJ1-4 | TRBV5-1 | TGCGCCAGCAGTTTGCCTTGGGAACAGGGGATCGGAAAACTGTTTTTT | CASSLPWEQGIGKLFF
TRBD1 | - | TRBJ1-2 | TRBV18 | TGTGCCAGCTCACCGCCCGGGACAGGGGGACTGAACTATGGCTACACCTTC | CASSPPGTGGLNYGYTF
- | many | TRBJ2-7 | TRBV20-1 | TGCAGTGCTAGAGAAGGGAGTTCCCACTACGAGCAGTACTTC | CSAREGSSHYEQYF
- | many | TRBJ2-4 | TRBV20-1 | TGCAGTGCTAGGTATTCGTGGAACATTCAGTACTTC | CSARYSWNIQYF
- | many | TRBJ1-1 | TRBV5-1 | TGCGCCAGCAGCTTGGCCAGGGGATACGGCATGAACACTGAAGCTTTCTTT | CASSLARGYGMNTEAFF
- | many | TRBJ1-4 | TRBV4-1 | TGCGCCAGCAGCCAAATGCCCTCGGGAACGATTAATGAAAAACTGTTTTTT | CASSQMPSGTINEKLFF
- | many | TRBJ1-1 | TRBV20-1 | TGCAGTGCTAGGCCCTTGGGACACCTGAACACTGAAGCTTTCTTT | CSARPLGHLNTEAFF
- | few | TRBJ2-3 | TRBV9 | TGTGCCAGCAGCTCGAGCGGTGCTAGCACAGATACGCAGTATTTT | CASSSSGASTDTQYF
TRBD2 | many | TRBJ2-3 | TRBV20-1 | TGCAGTGCTCGACTAGCGGGAAGCACAGATACGCAGTATTTT | CSARLAGSTDTQYF
TRBD2 | many | TRBJ2-1 | TRBV12-3/TRBV12-4 | TGTGCCAGCAGCCCACTAGCGGCCTTCCTTGAGCAGTTCTTC | CASSPLAAFLEQFF
- | few | TRBJ1-2 | TRBV20-1 | TGCAGTGCTAGTGGGGAGGCCTCGGTAGGCTACACCTTC | CSASGEASVGYTF
- | many | TRBJ2-7 | TRBV18 | TGTGCCAGCTCACCAGGGGACGGCTCCTACGAGCAGTACTTC | CASSPGDGSYEQYF
- | - | TRBJ1-4 | TRBV5-1 | TGCGCCAGCAGCTTGGCCAACGAGGCGGAAAAACTGTTTTTT | CASSLANEAEKLFF
- | many | TRBJ1-4 | TRBV5-1 | TGCGCCAGCAGCTTGGGCCATGCCACAACTAATGAAAAACTGTTTTTT | CASSLGHATTNEKLFF
- | - | TRBJ2-6 | TRBV7-8 | TGTGCCAGCAGCTTCCCGAGACAGGAGCTCTCTGGGGCCAACGTCCTGACTTTC | CASSFPRQELSGANVLTF
- | - | TRBJ2-7 | TRBV4-1 | TGCGCCAGCAGCCTATCGAAGGGGGACTACGAGCAGTACTTC | CASSLSKGDYEQYF
TRBD2 | many | TRBJ2-7 | TRBV20-1 | TGCAGTGCTACCAAAACCGGGACTAGCGTTAGCCGTTGGGAGCAGTACTTC | CSATKTGTSVSRWEQYF
- | - | TRBJ1-1 | TRBV2 | TGTGCCAGCAGTGTATTGAGGGATGGCGGCATGAACACTGAAGCTTTCTTT | CASSVLRDGGMNTEAFF
TRBD1 | many | TRBJ2-3 | TRBV20-1 | TGCAGTGCTCCCACGATCCCGGGACAGGGGATGACAGATACGCAGTATTTT | CSAPTIPGQGMTDTQYF
- | many | TRBJ1-5 | TRBV20-1 | TGCAGTGCTAGAGATCTCGGGGGCGGTCAGCCCCAGCATTTT | CSARDLGGGQPQHF
TRBD2 | many | TRBJ2-7 | TRBV7-6 | TGTGCCAGCAGCCCACAAAGCGGGAGTGGCTACGAGCAGTACTTC | CASSPQSGSGYEQYF
- | many | TRBJ2-3 | TRBV6-1 | TGTGCCACCTACCGCCTAGGGGATACGCAGTATTTT | CATYRLGDTQYF
TRBD2 | many | TRBJ2-1 | TRBV5-1 | TGCGCCAGCCGCTACACTAGCGGGGGAAATGAGCAGTTCTTC | CASRYTSGGNEQFF
- | many | TRBJ2-5 | TRBV20-1 | TGCAGTGCTCCGACCGCCGGCTCGGAGACCCAGTACTTC | CSAPTAGSETQYF
TRBD2 | - | TRBJ2-3 | TRBV20-1 | TGCAGTGCTCGCGGACTAGCGGGAGCAGATACGCAGTATTTT | CSARGLAGADTQYF
TRBD2 | many | TRBJ2-7 | TRBV3-1 | TGTGCCAGCAGCCAAGAAGGGACTAGCGGATCCTACGAGCAGTACTTC | CASSQEGTSGSYEQYF
- | many | TRBJ2-1 | TRBV5-1 | TGCGCCAGCAGCCCGGATTTGGATGAGCAGTTCTTC | CASSPDLDEQFF